One and the same sample provided the 11 T cell receptor gamma chains below, sequenced in a study of γδ T cells in repeated Plasmodium falciparum infection listed by TCRdb under 2021. The method behind the library was multiplex PCR. The reads were generated on an Illumina MiSeq. For TCRdb, the public reads were processed anew by CATT, and duplicate DNA sequences were folded into one row. The sample table lists around 24,000 gamma-chain clones, about 2.9% of them with a count of one. The ten largest account for roughly a third of the sample. For bulk TCR repertoire analysis, Vgamma9/Vdelta2+ and Vdelta2-negative gammadelta T cell populations were flow-sorted out of peripheral blood mononuclear cells. Sequenced input: gamma-delta T cells from blood. The receptors were gathered from a pool of human donors (malaria-infected and uninfected, not separated).

This clone was seen repeatedly, ten times or more. This likely traces to a read error, being one base from a far larger clone. Additional DNA sequences in this sample encode the identical CDR3. The gene calls are TRGV9 and TRGJ1 or TRGJ2. Germline loops: CDR1 GITISATS, CDR2 ISYDGTV (reference sequence). Unmatched junction bases numbered 8, after V lost 2 bases and J lost 4 bases. The CDR3 consists of 14 residues. The CDR3: CALWEGKNYYKKLF. In DNA, the CDR3 is TGTGCCTTGTGGGAGGGAAAAAACTATTATAAGAAACTCTTT.

This clone was picked up many times. J is TRGJ1 or TRGJ2 and V is TRGV2. The junction had 12 bases not matched to a gene; V was cut back by 2 bases and J by 5 bases. The CDR3 spans 15 residues. Germline lookup yields CDR1 EGSNGY and CDR2 YDSYNSKV. The CDR3 coding sequence is TGTGCCACCTGGGACGCTAGCCTATACAATTATAAGAAACTCTTT. Translation gives CATWDASLYNYKKLF.

This clone was found many times. TCRdb assigns this DNA the protein of a much larger clone, which departs from its translation at residue 11; this likely reflects a read error, and the protein shown comes from translating the DNA. The V gene call is TRGV9, and the J gene call is absent. Germline V gene sequence: CDR1 GITISATS, CDR2 ISYDGTV (reference sequence). The CDR3 length is 13 residues. CDR3 nucleotide sequence: TGTGCCTTGTGGGAGGTGACGGATTATAAGAGACTCTTT. This sequence encodes CALWEVTDYKRLF.

As for this clone: The protein in TCRdb stems from a much larger clone and differs at residue 10 from this DNA's translation, likely a read error; here the protein is translated from the DNA. The chain carries TRGV2 and TRGJ1 or TRGJ2. TCRdb supplies no J gene; here it was assigned by aligning the nucleotide sequence to germline. Germline CDR1 and CDR2: EGSNGY and YDSYNSKV. V was pared by 0 bases and J by 8 bases, with 10 bases of the junction left unmatched. The CDR3 contains 14 residues. CDR3 nucleotide sequence: TGTGCCACCTGGGACGGGCCGGTCTATCATAAGAAACTCTTT. Translated, it gives CATWDGPVYHKKLF.

The table lists this clone with a few counts. The amino acid sequence in TCRdb belongs to a much larger clone and departs from this DNA's translation at residue 4, likely a sequencing read error; the sequence shown is translated from the DNA. V usage is TRGV9 and J usage is TRGJ1 or TRGJ2. The J gene comes from matching the DNA to germline here; TCRdb lacks it. CDR3 size: 13 residues. The V gene's germline CDR1 is GITISATS and CDR2 ISYDGTV (reference sequence). CDR3: CALREAPRYKKLF. In nucleotides, the CDR3 is TGTGCCTTGCGGGAGGCACCCCGATATAAGAAACTCTTT.

A few counts support this clone. This likely stems from a read error, as it lies one base from a far larger clone. Because the CDR3's place on the DNA is in doubt, the DNA is left out and the CDR3 is given as listed by TCRdb. CDR3 sequence reads: CATWDDRNSLAVEQHLLSQVSIGRIQHF. V gene assignment gives TRGV2, but the J gene was left uncalled. Germline-derived CDR1 and CDR2 are EGSNGY and YDSYNSKV. Both ends counted, the CDR3 spans 28 residues.

This clone was counted between two and nine times. The translation of this DNA and the TCRdb protein of a much larger clone differ at residue 5, probably owing to a read error; the protein shown here is translated from the DNA. V is TRGV8 and J is TRGJ1 or TRGJ2. Here the J gene came from matching the DNA to germline, since TCRdb omits it. The CDR3 length is 11 residues. Germline CDR1 reads VENAVY; CDR2 reads YDSYNSRV. CDR3: CATWVRSQKLF. In DNA, the CDR3 is TGTGCCACCTGGGTTAGGTCGCAGAAACTCTTT.

This clone showed up many times. This DNA translates differently at residue 11 from the TCRdb protein, which is that of a much larger clone; a read error is likely, and the protein shown is the DNA's own translation. This rearrangement joins TRGV5 to TRGJP2. In the absence of a J gene in TCRdb, the DNA was matched to germline to assign it here. The V segment lost 0 bases and the J segment 10 bases; nucleotides outside the gene matches: 14. The CDR3 spans 16 residues. Germline V gene lookup returns CDR1 VINAFY and CDR2 YDVSNSKD. The CDR3 is CATWDRLSRRVWIKTF. The CDR3 DNA follows: TGTGCCACCTGGGACAGGCTTAGTCGTAGGGTTTGGATCAAGACGTTT.

This clone came up many times. A far more abundant clone sits one base away, making this likely a read error. The limits of the CDR3 on the DNA are not certain, so only TCRdb's listed CDR3 is given. For the V gene the call is TRGV2; the J gene has no call. The CDR3 extends over 28 residues, inclusive of both ends. Germline CDR1 reads EGSNGY; CDR2 reads YDSYNSKV. The CDR3 protein is CATWDDRNSLAVEQHLLSQVSIGRIQHF.

This clone was observed a handful of times. TCRdb attributes to this sequence the protein of a much larger clone, which differs from the DNA translation at residue 3; a read error is likely, and the protein displayed is translated from the DNA. The rearrangement joins TRGV9 to TRGJ1 or TRGJ2. The J gene, missing from TCRdb, was assigned here through DNA to germline matching. From germline, CDR1 is GITISATS and CDR2 ISYDGTV (reference sequence). This CDR3 spans 14 amino acids. As DNA, the CDR3 is TGTGCCTCGTGGGAGGTGCGGTGTGGTTATAAGAAACTCTTT. Translated: CASWEVRCGYKKLF.

Worth noting for this clone: This likely came from a read error, as a far larger clone is one base away. Distinct nucleotide sequences in the sample also encode this CDR3. No call exists for the J gene, whereas the V gene is TRGV9. From germline, CDR1 is GITISATS and CDR2 ISYDGTV (reference sequence). There are 11 residues in the CDR3. The CDR3: CALWEGSKKLF. CDR3 nucleotides: TGTGCCTTGTGGGAGGGCTCCAAGAAACTCTTC.